This TCR beta chain was sequenced for a study of immune evolution from preneoplasia to lung adenocarcinoma (dated by TCRdb to the early 2020s). About the study as a whole: HLA loss of heterozygosity was observed in roughly 7%, 15% and 33% of AIS, MIA and ADC lesions, respectively, and was not observed in any AAH lesions. The study used immune gene expression, TCR sequencing and multiplex immunofluorescence to profile the immune contexture of lung adenocarcinoma precursors and invasive adenocarcinoma. Resected precursor lesions (AAH, AIS, MIA) and invasive adenocarcinomas were compared against paired morphologically normal lung tissue. The sample size depended on which specimens were available, not on a prior power calculation. The immune data were combined with whole exome sequencing and methylation data from the same cohort of nodules. A total of some 51 patients with pulmonary nodules who underwent surgical resection were included in the overall cohort. A total of under 60 patients contributed TCR sequencing data. It was reported in the study that 90 to 120 samples were used for TCR sequencing. POLYSOLVER was used to infer Class I HLA alleles from exome data, and LOHHLA was used to detect allele-specific HLA loss.

Turning to this clone: Its binding antigen is unknown. No base-level quality is on record; no much larger clone is a single base apart.

The germline V gene supplies CDR1 SQVTM and CDR2 ANQGSEA. Including cysteine and phenylalanine, the CDR3 has 12 amino acids. The entry retains the CDR3 DNA only, 36 bases that are in frame from base 1. At the junction V is shortened by 4 bases and J by 1 base, with 7 bases in between. Using the immunoSEQ hsTCRbeta Kit, TCR beta CDR3 regions were sequenced from DNA. Regarding the original processing steps: The ImmunoSEQ Analyzer was used to analyse the TCR sequencing data. T cell clonality was calculated on productive rearrangements as 1 minus Pielou's evenness. The inverse Simpson index, applied to productive templates, was used to measure T cell diversity. T cell density was TCR beta template counts normalized to usable DNA, estimated by amplifying and sequencing housekeeping genes. Two-sided Kruskal-Wallis tests were used to compare TCR metrics between histologic stages. Here the immuneACCESS table is served through TCRdb, limited to in-frame sequences with V and J called. Missing clones are a known gap in these copies; in checked studies unresolved V genes cover under half, and the rest lacks a known reason. D and trimming come from the DNA, and the V and J calls and clone size come from that table. Here the sample has 6,500 to 10,000 clones; around 83% occur a single time. Roughly 2.3% of the sample is taken by the ten largest.

Results and caveats for the whole study, not just this receptor: Clonality was highest in normal lung, while later-stage lesions appeared to have lower clonality but higher T cell density and diversity. Because all patients came from Japan and China, whether the findings apply to Western populations was uncertain. The highest T cell clonality was observed in KRAS-mutant nodules compared with EGFR-mutant or double wild-type lesions. Top T cell clone frequencies were highest in normal lung and appeared to decrease progressively from AAH through AIS, MIA and invasive adenocarcinoma. Findings were based on association rather than direct causation; larger cohorts with long-term follow-up and longitudinal biopsies were deemed needed.

Patients underwent resection in Japan or China between the mid-2010s and the late 2010s. Histologic diagnosis of each case was confirmed independently by two lung cancer pathologists on H&E slides. Premalignant or tumor cells were enriched for nucleic acid extraction by macro-dissection performed after pathologic assessment. FFPE tissue was used for DNA isolation with the AllPrep DNA/RNA FFPE Kit. The V and J genes are TRBV29-1 and TRBJ1-1, with the D gene not confidently named. Sequences were obtained from FFPE invasive lung adenocarcinoma tissue. The cell subset or site label for this specimen denotes: frankly invasive lung adenocarcinoma (ADC). This sequence originates from a person aged 45-69 years with lung adenocarcinoma. DNA sequence: TGCAGCGTTGGGGTCCAGAACACTGAAGCTTTCTTT. Protein translation: CSVGVQNTEAFF.